A selection of T cell receptor beta chains follows, all from one sample in a study of OX40 agonist ivuxolimab in advanced cancers. The method was immunoSEQ multiplex PCR; TCRdb's version includes in-frame clones alone and lacks a portion of them. Of approximately 39,000 clones in the sample, about 81% are singletons; the top ten hold over 20%. Here the sequenced sample was CD4+ or CD8+ T cells sorted from blood, taken in a trial of the OX40 agonist ivuxolimab. The receptors shown here come from an adult with an advanced solid tumor such as melanoma, head and neck, liver or kidney cancer. CDR3s include the opening cysteine and the closing phenylalanine or tryptophan. D genes are given only for firm matches. Only some rows state a clone size, as once, few, many or a class for expanded clones.

V gene	J gene	D gene	clone size	CDR3 protein	CDR3 DNA
TRBV19	TRBJ1-1	NA	once	CASSIGEGNTEAFF	TGTGCCAGTAGTATAGGGGAGGGGAACACTGAAGCTTTCTTT
TRBV28	TRBJ1-1	NA	NA	CASSRDLTEAFF	TGTGCCAGCAGTCGGGACTTGACTGAAGCTTTCTTT
TRBV2	TRBJ2-4	TRBD2	once	CASTRTSENIQYF	TGTGCCAGCACAAGGACTAGCGAAAACATTCAGTACTTC
TRBV6-1	TRBJ2-2	NA	NA	CASSPVSAGELFF	TGTGCCAGCAGCCCAGTTTCGGCCGGGGAGCTGTTTTTT
TRBV6-1	TRBJ2-4	NA	NA	CASTEGGAKNIQYF	TGTGCCAGCACCGAGGGTGGGGCCAAAAACATTCAGTACTTC
TRBV5-1	TRBJ2-5	NA	NA	CASSLGASEETQYF	TGCGCCAGCAGCTTGGGGGCTAGCGAAGAGACCCAGTACTTC
TRBV6-5	TRBJ2-5	NA	once	CASSSPGQETQYF	TGTGCCAGCAGCTCCCCGGGGCAAGAGACCCAGTACTTC
TRBV9	TRBJ2-3	TRBD1	NA	CASSLGQGFTDTQYF	TGTGCCAGCAGCTTAGGACAGGGCTTCACAGATACGCAGTATTTT
TRBV7-6	TRBJ2-7	NA	NA	CASSSQGHEQYF	TGTGCCAGCAGCTCCCAGGGCCACGAGCAGTACTTC
TRBV2	TRBJ1-4	NA	NA	CASGPNRGSNEKLFF	TGTGCCAGCGGCCCTAATAGAGGATCTAATGAAAAACTGTTTTTT
TRBV23-1	TRBJ2-1	NA	NA	CASTQWGHSSYNEQFF	TGCGCCAGCACCCAATGGGGACATTCCTCCTACAATGAGCAGTTCTTC
TRBV6-5	TRBJ2-3	NA	NA	CASTQGRGGDTQYF	TGTGCCAGCACTCAGGGGAGGGGCGGAGATACGCAGTATTTT
TRBV19	TRBJ1-1	NA	NA	CASSIAHNTEAFF	TGTGCCAGTAGTATAGCGCATAACACTGAAGCTTTCTTT
TRBV4-2	TRBJ1-1	NA	NA	CASSQAGTVNTEAFF	TGTGCCAGCAGCCAAGCCGGGACGGTGAACACTGAAGCTTTCTTT
TRBV5-4	TRBJ2-5	NA	NA	CASRQGLSGKETQYF	TGTGCCAGCAGGCAGGGGTTAAGCGGGAAAGAGACCCAGTACTTC
TRBV29-1	TRBJ2-7	NA	NA	CSVLARGTYEQYF	TGCAGCGTCCTTGCCCGGGGGACCTACGAGCAGTACTTC
TRBV28	TRBJ2-1	NA	NA	CASSAHGTLTYNEQFF	TGTGCCAGCAGTGCCCACGGGACTCTCACCTACAATGAGCAGTTCTTC
TRBV10-3	TRBJ1-1	TRBD1	NA	CAIKGQTNTEAFF	TGTGCCATCAAGGGACAGACGAACACTGAAGCTTTCTTT
TRBV10-3	TRBJ1-1	NA	NA	CAISESPRTEAFF	TGTGCCATCAGTGAGTCCCCACGCACTGAAGCTTTCTTT
TRBV6-1	TRBJ2-3	NA	few	CASTLGPNREDTQYF	TGTGCCAGCACCCTTGGGCCCAACAGGGAGGATACGCAGTATTTT
TRBV28	TRBJ2-5	NA	NA	CASRAQQETQYF	TGTGCCAGCAGAGCGCAACAAGAGACCCAGTACTTC
TRBV5-1	TRBJ2-5	TRBD1	NA	CASSLGGGETQYF	TGCGCCAGCAGCTTAGGGGGCGGTGAGACCCAGTACTTC
TRBV14	TRBJ1-1	NA	NA	CASSPRRGWGEAFF	TGTGCCAGCAGCCCTAGACGGGGCTGGGGTGAAGCTTTCTTT
TRBV6-6	TRBJ2-2	NA	NA	CASSYEGGDTGELFF	TGTGCCAGCAGTTACGAGGGGGGTGACACCGGGGAGCTGTTTTTT
TRBV18	TRBJ2-7	NA	NA	CASSPVSYEQYF	TGTGCCAGCTCACCAGTCTCCTACGAGCAGTACTTC
TRBV29-1	TRBJ2-2	TRBD1	NA	CSARTGGRSGELFF	TGCAGCGCTAGGACAGGGGGCAGGTCCGGGGAGCTGTTTTTT
TRBV5-5	TRBJ1-3	NA	NA	CASSLGTGNTIYF	TGTGCCAGCAGCCTGGGGACAGGAAACACCATATATTTT
TRBV9	TRBJ1-2	NA	NA	CASSVEATGTNYGYTF	TGTGCCAGCAGCGTAGAGGCCACAGGGACTAACTATGGCTACACCTTC